Following are 11 T cell receptor beta chains from one sample sequenced in a study of PD-1 blockade in mismatch repair-deficient tumors. TCRdb's copy holds only in-frame clones and misses some; the assay was immunoSEQ multiplex PCR. Of some 70,000 clones in the sample, around four fifths were seen once. Sequencing used peripheral blood, obtained 2 weeks after starting pembrolizumab. The source of these receptors is an adult with mismatch repair-deficient cancer.

The V and J genes are TRBV19 and TRBJ1-5, with D unresolved. Germline V CDR1 and CDR2: LNHDA, SQIVND (reference sequence). The V end was cut by 4 bases, the J end by 4 bases, with 14 bases between. The CDR3 runs 15 residues. The CDR3 loop is CASSTLTRQNQPQHF. The CDR3 DNA reads as TGTGCCAGTAGTACCTTGACAAGACAAAATCAGCCCCAGCATTTT.

The rearrangement joins TRBV9 to TRBJ2-3, with D possibly being TRBD2 (6 bases). Trimming removed 5 bases at V and 5 bases at J, with 18 bases between. CDR3 length equals 15 residues. Germline V gene lookup returns CDR1 SGDLS and CDR2 YYNGEE. The CDR3 coding sequence is TGTGCCAGCAGACTAGCTGATAGAGCCGTAGATACGCAGTATTTT. It yields the protein CASRLADRAVDTQYF.

This chain connects TRBV6-1 to TRBJ1-5, with 8 bases matching TRBD1. V lost 6 bases and J lost 4; bases outside the gene matches: 2. This CDR3 is built from 13 residues. CDR1 and CDR2 from the germline V gene are MNHNS and SASEGT. Here the CDR3 DNA reads TGTGCCAGCAGCAGGGGGCCTAATCAGCCCCAGCATTTT. It translates to CASSRGPNQPQHF.

The chain employs TRBV6-1 and TRBJ2-5; no firm D call. V lost 5 bases to trimming and J lost 5 bases, with 6 bases between them. Germline CDR1 reads MNHNS; CDR2 reads SASEGT. This CDR3 is 11 amino acids long. The CDR3 DNA follows: TGTGCCAGCAGTTACCGGGAGACCCAGTACTTC. It encodes CASSYRETQYF.

The chain recombines TRBV28 with TRBJ2-6; 7 bases match TRBD1. The J segment lost 0 bases and the V segment lost 6 bases, leaving 11 bases of the junction unmatched. This CDR3 spans 18 amino acids. Per the germline V gene, CDR1 is MDHEN and CDR2 is SYDVKM. The CDR3: CASSSPGTANSGANVLTF. The CDR3 DNA is TGTGCCAGCAGCTCACCCGGGACAGCAAACTCTGGGGCCAACGTCCTGACTTTC.

V is TRBV6-5 and J is TRBJ2-5; TRBD1 agrees at 7 bases. The germline V gene has CDR1 MNHEY and CDR2 SVGAGI. Losses at the gene ends were 6 bases for V and 3 bases for J; bases not matched to a gene: 10. The CDR3 runs 15 residues. CDR3 residues: CASSPMTGSEETQYF. In DNA, the CDR3 is TGTGCCAGCAGCCCTATGACAGGGAGTGAAGAGACCCAGTACTTC.

A word on this clone: In the same sample, other DNA sequences code for this CDR3. The rearrangement uses TRBV7-3 and TRBJ2-5; unclear D gene. The CDR3 extends over 13 amino acids. Trimming removed 5 bases from V and 7 bases from J, with 14 bases in between. CDR1 SGHTA and CDR2 FQGTGA come from the germline V gene. The CDR3 loop is CASSRALDATQYF. CDR3 coding DNA: TGTGCCAGCAGCCGGGCCCTAGACGCGACCCAGTACTTC.

This clone came up many times. V and J are TRBV5-1 and TRBJ1-1, with 8 bases aligning to TRBD1. Germline V gives CDR1 SGHRS, CDR2 YFSETQ. V lost 4 bases to trimming and J lost 0 bases; unmatched junction nucleotides: 2. CDR3 length equals 14 residues. In nucleotides, the CDR3 is TGCGCCAGCAGCCGGGACAGGCTGAACACTGAAGCTTTCTTT. Translating gives CASSRDRLNTEAFF.

V gene TRBV29-1 combines with J gene TRBJ1-1; D not resolved. The germline V gene encodes CDR1 SQVTM and CDR2 ANQGSEA. CDR3 length: 10 residues. V was shortened by 6 bases and J by 7 bases, with 9 bases between the two germline ends. The CDR3 DNA reads as TGCAGCGTCGGTGCCCTTGAAGCTTTCTTT. It is translated as CSVGALEAFF.

The chain carries TRBV29-1 and TRBJ2-5; D is ambiguous. The V end lost 0 bases, the J end lost 3 bases, and 14 bases lay between the germline ends. Germline values: CDR1 SQVTM, CDR2 ANQGSEA. The CDR3 consists of 15 residues. CDR3 sequence reads: CSVEDLGERKETQYF. The CDR3 region has the DNA TGCAGCGTTGAAGATCTTGGGGAACGCAAAGAGACCCAGTACTTC.

This chain links TRBV29-1 with TRBJ1-1; no firm D call. CDR1 and CDR2 (germline): SQVTM, ANQGSEA. V shed 2 bases and J shed 1 base, with 2 bases lying between them. This CDR3 has 11 amino acids. The CDR3 DNA follows: TGCAGCGTTGAAAGGAACACTGAAGCTTTCTTT. As protein: CSVERNTEAFF.